The present T cell receptor beta chain was sequenced within a study of control samples from healthy donors and cancer patients (dated by TCRdb to 2018 to 2020). With regard to this clone: The clone's antigen remains unknown. No much larger clone is present one base from it, and per-base qualities are unavailable.

Deletion took 0 bases off V and 0 bases off J, with a span of 17 bases between the germline ends. The CDR1 and CDR2 encoded by the germline V gene are ENHRY and SYGVKD. The CDR3, from cysteine to phenylalanine, totals 18 residues. Here the CDR3 DNA is all that survives: 54 bases in frame from base 1. The library relied on the immunoSEQ multiplex PCR assay. The source is immuneACCESS, and TCRdb retained only in-frame sequences with V and J called. Part of the clones is not carried over; for the studies checked, unresolved V genes explain less than half of this, and the remainder is unexplained. The sample table contains more than 60,000 clones; only one count was recorded for around 90% of them. Clones ranked in the top ten supply approximately 9.4% of the sample.

Sequencing input: PBMCs. The chain uses TRBV10-3 and TRBJ2-5; matching of 5 bases hints at TRBD1 as the D gene. The sequence was obtained from a woman in her 50s with colorectal cancer. The DNA is TGTGCCATCAGTGAGTCGACGTTGGCCAGGGAATACCAAGAGACCCAGTACTTC. Its coded protein is CAISESTLAREYQETQYF.